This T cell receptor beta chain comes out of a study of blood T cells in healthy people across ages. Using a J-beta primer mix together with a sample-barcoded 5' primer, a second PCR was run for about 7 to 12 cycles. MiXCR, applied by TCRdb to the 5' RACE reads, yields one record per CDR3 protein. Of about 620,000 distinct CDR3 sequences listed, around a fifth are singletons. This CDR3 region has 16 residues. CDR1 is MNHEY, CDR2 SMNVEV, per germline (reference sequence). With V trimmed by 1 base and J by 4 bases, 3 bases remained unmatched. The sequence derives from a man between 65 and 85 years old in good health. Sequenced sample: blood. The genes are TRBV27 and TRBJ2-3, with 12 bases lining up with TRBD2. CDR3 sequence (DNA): TGTGCCAGCAGTTTATTGACTAGCGGGAGCTCAGATACGCAGTATTTT. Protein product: CASSLLTSGSSDTQYF.